Listed below are T cell receptor beta chains from one sample, sequenced in a study of response to subunit inactivated influenza vaccine. MiXCR, applied by TCRdb to the RT-PCR reads, yields one record per CDR3 protein. The sample lists more than 700,000 distinct CDR3 sequences; approximately 21% were seen once. Here the sequenced sample was PBMCs from blood, taken about 5 days after vaccination. The receptors come from a man aged 50 or older who received an inactivated influenza vaccine. Both conserved end residues are part of each CDR3. D genes are given only for firm matches. The size entry is marked missing in some rows and otherwise reads once, few, many or a size class.

-	TRBJ2-2	TRBV2	16	-	TGTGCCAGCAGTGAAGCGCCTCTGACGGGATCCGGGGAGCTGTTTTTT	CASSEAPLTGSGELFF
-	TRBJ1-5	TRBV6-1	16	TRBD1	TGTGCCAGCACCCCAGACAGGGGCGGTGGCAATCAGCCCCAGCATTTT	CASTPDRGGGNQPQHF
-	TRBJ1-3	TRBV10-2	17	-	TGCGCCAGCAGTATGTCGGGGCCGCCCCAATCTGGAAACACCATATATTTT	CASSMSGPPQSGNTIYF
-	TRBJ2-3	TRBV28	13	-	TGTGCCAGCAGTTTTGGGAGGCCAGATACGCAGTATTTT	CASSFGRPDTQYF
few	TRBJ2-2	TRBV12-3/TRBV12-4	16	-	TGTGCCAGCAGTTCCCCCGGTCCGTCGAACACCGGGGAGCTGTTTTTT	CASSSPGPSNTGELFF
-	TRBJ2-5	TRBV18	15	-	TGTGCCAGCTCACCACTTGGGACGCACCAAGAGACCCAGTACTTC	CASSPLGTHQETQYF
-	TRBJ2-7	TRBV27	16	TRBD2	TGTGCCAGCAGTGACGGAATAGCGGGGGGTACCTACGAGCAGTACTTC	CASSDGIAGGTYEQYF
-	TRBJ1-5	TRBV15	15	-	TGTGCCACCAGCAGAGATCTGGCCCCGCGTGAGCCCCAGCATTTT	CATSRDLAPREPQHF
-	TRBJ2-3	TRBV11-2	16	-	TGTGCCAGCAGCAGACAACCTAAAGGGGTCGCAGATACGCAGTATTTT	CASSRQPKGVADTQYF
-	TRBJ2-5	TRBV20-1	15	TRBD2	TGCAGTGCTAGAGATAGCGGGGGGGCCAGACAGACCCAGTACTTC	CSARDSGGARQTQYF
-	TRBJ2-2	TRBV28	16	-	TGTGCCAGCAGTTTACAGACGCGGGTTAACACCGGGGAGCTGTTTTTT	CASSLQTRVNTGELFF
few	TRBJ1-5	TRBV20-1	14	TRBD1	TGCAGTGCTAAGACAGGGAGTAGCAATCAGCCCCAGCATTTT	CSAKTGSSNQPQHF
few	TRBJ2-5	TRBV4-3	14	-	TGCGCCAGCAGCCAAGGAGTGAACCAAGAGACCCAGTACTTC	CASSQGVNQETQYF
-	TRBJ2-7	TRBV7-9	14	-	TGTGCCAGCAGCTTAGACGCGGGGGCGAACGAGCAGTACTTC	CASSLDAGANEQYF
few	TRBJ2-1	TRBV20-1	15	TRBD2	TGCAGTGCTATTAGCGGGAAGACCTCCTACAATGAGCAGTTCTTC	CSAISGKTSYNEQFF
-	TRBJ1-2	TRBV7-2	14	-	TGTGCCAGCAGCTCACGGGACCATAACTATGGCTACACCTTC	CASSSRDHNYGYTF
-	TRBJ2-1	TRBV6-2/TRBV6-3	15	TRBD1	TGTGCCAGCAGTTCCGCCGGGACAGCCTACAATGAGCAGTTCTTC	CASSSAGTAYNEQFF
-	TRBJ1-1	TRBV5-1	14	TRBD1	TGCGCCAGCAGCCGAGGACAGGGCGGCACTGAAGCTTTCTTT	CASSRGQGGTEAFF
-	TRBJ2-1	TRBV3-1	13	-	TGTGCCAGCAGCCAAGTCCTTAGTCCTGAGCAGTTCTTC	CASSQVLSPEQFF
-	TRBJ2-3	TRBV7-8	16	TRBD1	TGTGCCAGCAGCTTAGAGAGGGGGCGCACAACAGATACGCAGTATTTT	CASSLERGRTTDTQYF
few	TRBJ2-7	TRBV15	13	-	TGTGCCACCAGCAGACAGAGCTCCTACGAGCAGTACTTC	CATSRQSSYEQYF
few	TRBJ2-5	TRBV29-1	13	-	TGCAGCGTTGATAAACGAGGGTGGGGGACCCAGTACTTC	CSVDKRGWGTQYF
-	TRBJ1-4	TRBV7-2	16	-	TGTGCCAGCAGCTTAGCCGCTTCGGGTGGGAATGAAAAACTGTTTTTT	CASSLAASGGNEKLFF
few	TRBJ2-7	TRBV18	14	-	TGTGCCAGCTCACCATACAGGGATCGCTACGAGCAGTACTTC	CASSPYRDRYEQYF
once	TRBJ2-7	TRBV3-1	16	TRBD2	TGTGCCAGCAGCCAAGGACTAGCGGACTTCTCCTACGAGCAGTACTTC	CASSQGLADFSYEQYF
-	TRBJ2-1	TRBV5-6	17	TRBD2	TGTGCCAGCAGCCTAGCGGGAGTGCGGGGAAAGAACAATGAGCAGTTCTTC	CASSLAGVRGKNNEQFF
-	TRBJ2-6	TRBV6-2/TRBV6-3	14	-	TGTGCCAGCAGGAAGACGGCTGGGGCCAACGTCCTGACTTTC	CASRKTAGANVLTF
many	TRBJ2-5	TRBV7-2	15	TRBD1	TGTGCCAGCAGCTTAGCCGGGACAGGGGAAGAGACCCAGTACTTC	CASSLAGTGEETQYF
-	TRBJ1-6	TRBV4-2	13	-	TGTGCCAGCAGCCAAGAGAGTCTTTCACCCCTCCACTTT	CASSQESLSPLHF
-	TRBJ1-5	TRBV28	15	-	TGTGCCAGCAGTACCGGTGGCAGTAGCAATCAGCCCCAGCATTTT	CASSTGGSSNQPQHF
-	TRBJ2-7	TRBV3-1	16	-	TGTGCCAGCAGCCAAAGTATCCCGTTCCCAAGCTACGAGCAGTACTTC	CASSQSIPFPSYEQYF
few	TRBJ2-5	TRBV15	15	TRBD2	TGTGCCACCAGTCGTTCAGCGGGAGGTTTGGAGACCCAGTACTTC	CATSRSAGGLETQYF
-	TRBJ2-7	TRBV7-2	16	TRBD2	TGTGCCAGCAGCTTACTCCTAGCGGGAGGGCCGGGCGAGCAGTACTTC	CASSLLLAGGPGEQYF
-	TRBJ2-3	TRBV6-5	16	TRBD1	TGTGCCAGCAGTTACTCTGGGACAGGGGACACAGATACGCAGTATTTT	CASSYSGTGDTDTQYF
many	TRBJ2-7	TRBV3-1	11	-	TGCGCCAGCAGCCAAGCATCGGAGCAGTACTTC	CASSQASEQYF
few	TRBJ2-6	TRBV10-3	14	-	TGTGCCATCACCGGCAGCTCTGGGGCCAACGTCCTGACTTTC	CAITGSSGANVLTF
few	TRBJ2-1	TRBV6-2/TRBV6-3	16	-	TGTGCCAGCAGTTCCAGACAGAGGCTGTCCTACAATGAGCAGTTCTTC	CASSSRQRLSYNEQFF
-	TRBJ1-1	TRBV6-2/TRBV6-3	14	-	TGTGCCAGCAGTTACGCGGACAGGAACACTGAAGCTTTCTTT	CASSYADRNTEAFF
-	TRBJ1-1	TRBV20-1	15	-	TGCAGTGCTGGAAAAGGATTGGAGGTCGGTCCTGAAGCTTTCTTT	CSAGKGLEVGPEAFF
few	TRBJ2-3	TRBV9	14	TRBD2	TGTGCCAGCAGCTATGCGGGGGGGACAGATACGCAGTATTTT	CASSYAGGTDTQYF
-	TRBJ2-5	TRBV5-1	14	-	TGCGCCAGCAGCTTGCTCATCCCCGTGGGGACCCAGTACTTC	CASSLLIPVGTQYF
-	TRBJ2-2	TRBV18	16	-	TGTGCCAGCTCACCACGAGTCGGGACAAGGACCGGGGAGCTGTTTTTT	CASSPRVGTRTGELFF
once	TRBJ2-5	TRBV28	14	-	TGTGCCAGCAGGCCCCAGGTGTACCAAGAGACCCGGTACTTC	CASRPQVYQETRYF
-	TRBJ2-1	TRBV21-1	15	-	TGTGCCAGAAGGGGACTAGCGGGGGACTACAATGAGCAGTTCTTC	CARRGLAGDYNEQFF
-	TRBJ2-3	TRBV28	13	-	TGTGCCAGCAGTCCCGGGCAGACAGATACGCAGTATTTT	CASSPGQTDTQYF
-	TRBJ2-7	TRBV5-6	14	-	TGTGCCAGCAGCTTGTGGCAGGGCGAATGGGAGCAGTACTTC	CASSLWQGEWEQYF
few	TRBJ1-2	TRBV5-1	13	-	TGCGCCAGCAGCTTGGCAGCTGTAGATGGCTACACCTTC	CASSLAAVDGYTF
few	TRBJ2-7	TRBV28	16	-	TGTGCCAGCAGTCCAAAATGGGGACACGGCAGGGACGAGCAGTACTTC	CASSPKWGHGRDEQYF
few	TRBJ2-7	TRBV2	17	TRBD2	TGTGCCAGCAGTGAAGGGCCCGCAACTAGCGGGGGGTACGAGCAGTACTTC	CASSEGPATSGGYEQYF
few	TRBJ2-7	TRBV28	14	TRBD2	TGTGCCAGCAGGACACTAGCGGGGACCTACGAGCAGTACTTC	CASRTLAGTYEQYF
-	TRBJ2-2	TRBV6-1	14	-	TGTGCCAGCAGCCGACAGCCAAACACCGGGGAGCTGTTTTTT	CASSRQPNTGELFF